One sample yielded the 6 T cell receptor beta chains listed below, sequenced in a study of PD-1 blockade in mismatch repair-deficient tumors. Sequenced by immunoSEQ multiplex PCR; TCRdb stores in-frame clones only, minus some. The sample carries 100,000 to 150,000 clones, roughly 86% recorded once. This material consisted of peripheral blood, taken 44 weeks after starting pembrolizumab. The receptors originated from an adult with mismatch repair-deficient cancer.

The gene calls are TRBV6-5 and TRBJ2-1; D possibly corresponds to TRBD2 (6 bases). The CDR3 totals 15 residues. V was clipped by 2 bases and J by 6 bases, with 14 bases between them. Germline V lookup: CDR1 MNHEY, CDR2 SVGAGI. The CDR3 DNA reads TGTGCCAGCAGTTACACCATAGCGGAAATCAATGAGCAGTTCTTC. Its translation is CASSYTIAEINEQFF.

The chain employs TRBV7-9 and TRBJ2-5; 13 bases agree with TRBD2. The CDR3 is 14 residues long. Germline V gene data show CDR1 as SEHNR and CDR2 as FQNEAQ (reference sequence). Germline trimming cut 6 bases from V and 5 bases from J; bases unmatched to any gene: 3. The CDR3 region is CASRGLAGVETQYF. CDR3 sequence (DNA): TGTGCCAGCAGAGGACTAGCGGGAGTGGAGACCCAGTACTTC.

The rearrangement joins TRBV6-1 to TRBJ2-7, with D possibly being TRBD2 (6 bases). Germline CDR1 MNHNS, CDR2 SASEGT. This CDR3 region has 11 residues. V lost 11 bases to trimming and J lost 4 bases, with 12 bases between them. CDR3 bases: TGTGCCGCCGACGGGGGATACGAGCAGTACTTC. Amino acid sequence: CAADGGYEQYF.

V and J are TRBV4-1 and TRBJ2-7; TRBD1 matches at 8 bases. The CDR3 runs 17 residues. The germline gives CDR1 MGHRA, CDR2 YSYEKL. The V segment lost 4 bases and the J segment 7 bases; nucleotides outside the gene matches: 18. CDR3 protein: CASSLTSRGRGPGEQYF. CDR3 nucleotides: TGCGCCAGCAGCCTGACCTCGCGGGGCAGGGGGCCGGGAGAGCAGTACTTC.

V is TRBV19 and J is TRBJ2-1; D ambiguous. The length of the CDR3 is 14 residues. The germline CDR1 and CDR2 sequences are LNHDA and SQIVND (reference sequence). V shed 5 bases and J shed 2 bases, with 10 bases lying between them. This CDR3 reads CASSLATPYNEQFF. Written as DNA, the CDR3 is TGTGCCAGTAGTTTGGCTACCCCCTACAATGAGCAGTTCTTC. Full variable domain (missing parts from reference TRBV19 and TRBJ2-1): DGGITQSPKYLFRKEGQNVTLSCEQNLNHDAMYWYRQDPGQGLRLIYYSQIVNDFQKGDIAEGYSVSREKKESFPLTVTSAQKNPTAFYLCASSLATPYNEQFFGPGTRLTVL.

This chain links TRBV5-8 with TRBJ2-7; 8 nucleotides line up with TRBD2. V shed 2 bases and J 1 base; nucleotides not matched to a gene: 8. CDR3 size: 16 residues. The germline V gene encodes CDR1 SGHTS and CDR2 YDEGEE. The CDR3 region is CASSLILASGSYEQYF. CDR3 nucleotide sequence: TGTGCCAGCAGCTTAATATTGGCTAGCGGGTCCTACGAGCAGTACTTC.